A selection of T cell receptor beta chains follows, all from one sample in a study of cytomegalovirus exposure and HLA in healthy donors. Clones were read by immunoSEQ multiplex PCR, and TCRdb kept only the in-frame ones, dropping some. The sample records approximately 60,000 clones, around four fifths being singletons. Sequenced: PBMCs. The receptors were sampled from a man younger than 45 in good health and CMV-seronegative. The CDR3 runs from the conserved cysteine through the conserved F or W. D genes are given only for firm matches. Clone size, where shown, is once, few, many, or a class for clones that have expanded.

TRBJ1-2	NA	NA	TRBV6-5	CASSYSIQIAYGYTF	TGTGCCAGCAGTTACTCGATCCAGATTGCCTATGGCTACACCTTC
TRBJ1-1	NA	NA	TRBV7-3	CASRRDRNTEAFF	TGTGCCAGCAGGCGAGACAGGAACACTGAAGCTTTCTTT
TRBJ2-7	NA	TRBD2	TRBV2	CASTFGGTSYEQYF	TGTGCCAGCACATTCGGGGGGACGTCCTACGAGCAGTACTTC
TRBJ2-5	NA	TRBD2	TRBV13	CASSSSGGGETQYF	TGTGCCAGCAGCTCCAGCGGGGGGGGAGAGACCCAGTACTTC
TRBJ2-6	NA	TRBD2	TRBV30	CAWSAGGSGANVLTF	TGTGCCTGGAGTGCGGGAGGCTCTGGGGCCAACGTCCTGACTTTC
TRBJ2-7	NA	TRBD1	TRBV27	CASSPGTGNYEQYF	TGTGCCAGCAGTCCCGGGACAGGGAACTACGAGCAGTACTTC
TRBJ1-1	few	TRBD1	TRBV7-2	CASSFHGQGEAFF	TGTGCCAGCAGCTTTCACGGACAGGGTGAAGCTTTCTTT
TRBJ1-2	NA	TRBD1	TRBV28	CASSLLLDRDPGYTF	TGTGCCAGCAGTTTACTCTTGGACAGGGACCCTGGCTACACCTTC
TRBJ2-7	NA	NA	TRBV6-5	CASSYSNKPSYEQYF	TGTGCCAGCAGTTACTCGAATAAGCCCTCCTACGAGCAGTACTTC
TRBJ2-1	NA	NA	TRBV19	CASRAQGPNEQFF	TGTGCCAGTAGGGCTCAGGGTCCCAATGAGCAGTTCTTC
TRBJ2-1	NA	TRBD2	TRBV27	CASTMTGLAGGEQFF	TGTGCCAGCACCATGACGGGACTAGCGGGGGGGGAGCAGTTCTTC
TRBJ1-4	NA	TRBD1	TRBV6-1	CASSEATGNEKLFF	TGTGCCAGCAGTGAAGCGACAGGGAATGAAAAACTGTTTTTT
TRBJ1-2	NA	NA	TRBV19	CASSAREYGYTF	TGTGCCAGTAGTGCCCGGGAGTATGGCTACACCTTC
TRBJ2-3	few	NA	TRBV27	CASSHASTDTQYF	TGTGCCAGCAGTCATGCCAGTACAGATACGCAGTATTTT
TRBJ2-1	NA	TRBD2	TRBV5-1	CASKVAGGSYNEQFF	TGCGCCAGCAAGGTGGCGGGCGGGAGCTACAATGAGCAGTTCTTC
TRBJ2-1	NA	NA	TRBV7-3	CASSAITGEQFF	TGTGCCAGCAGCGCCATCACGGGTGAGCAGTTCTTC
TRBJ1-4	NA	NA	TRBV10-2	CASSDRAQKSATNEKLFF	TGCGCCAGCAGTGACAGGGCCCAAAAATCTGCAACTAATGAAAAACTGTTTTTT
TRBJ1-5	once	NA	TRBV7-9	CASSRGGDQPQHF	TGTGCCAGCAGCCGGGGGGGAGATCAGCCCCAGCATTTT
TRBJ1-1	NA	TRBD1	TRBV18	CASSPSTGARGTEAFF	TGTGCCAGCTCACCGTCGACAGGGGCTCGGGGCACTGAAGCTTTCTTT
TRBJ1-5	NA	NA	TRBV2	CASSLENQPQHF	TGTGCCAGCAGTCTCGAGAATCAGCCCCAGCATTTT
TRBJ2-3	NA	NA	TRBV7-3	CASSAGTRSTSTDTQYF	TGTGCCAGCAGCGCCGGGACACGTAGCACTAGCACAGATACGCAGTATTTT
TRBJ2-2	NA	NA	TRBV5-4	CASSGGTGTNTGELFF	TGTGCCAGCAGCGGAGGGACGGGGACGAACACCGGGGAGCTGTTTTTT
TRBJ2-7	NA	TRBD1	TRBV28	CASSSAGTGGNYEQYF	TGTGCCAGCAGTTCCGCCGGGACAGGGGGTAACTACGAGCAGTACTTC
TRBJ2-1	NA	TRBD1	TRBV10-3	CAISDRPGQGILF	TGTGCCATCAGTGATCGACCGGGACAGGGGATCCTCTTC
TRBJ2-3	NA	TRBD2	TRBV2	CASRRLAGVRTDTQYF	TGTGCCAGCAGGAGACTAGCGGGAGTAAGGACAGATACGCAGTATTTT
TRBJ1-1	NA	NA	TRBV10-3	CAISESGLGDTEAFF	TGTGCCATCAGTGAGTCGGGGCTAGGGGACACTGAAGCTTTCTTT
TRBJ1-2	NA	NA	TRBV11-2	CASSTPLGGSYGYTF	TGTGCCAGCAGCACACCCTTAGGGGGATCCTATGGCTACACCTTC
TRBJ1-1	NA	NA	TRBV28	CASSPGLRNTEAFF	TGTGCCAGCAGCCCAGGACTCAGGAACACTGAAGCTTTCTTT
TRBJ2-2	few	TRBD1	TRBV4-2	CASSQDFITGGNTGELFF	TGTGCCAGCAGCCAAGATTTTATCACAGGGGGCAACACCGGGGAGCTGTTTTTT
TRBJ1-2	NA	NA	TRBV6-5	CASSSGTLYGYTF	TGTGCCAGCAGTTCCGGGACACTCTATGGCTACACCTTC
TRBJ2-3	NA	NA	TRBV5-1	CASSLAGGSPTDTQYF	TGCGCCAGCAGCTTGGCCGGAGGTTCCCCCACAGATACGCAGTATTTT
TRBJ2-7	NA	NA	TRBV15	CATRSGTSSYEQYF	TGTGCCACCAGGTCCGGGACAAGCTCCTACGAGCAGTACTTC
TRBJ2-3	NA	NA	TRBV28	CASSSTASTDTQYF	TGTGCCAGCAGCTCGACAGCTAGCACAGATACGCAGTATTTT
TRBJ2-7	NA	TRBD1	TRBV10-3	CAISRTTGPDDEQYF	TGTGCCATCAGCCGAACGACAGGGCCCGACGACGAGCAGTACTTC
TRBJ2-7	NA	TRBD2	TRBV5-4	CASSLGGRTYEQYF	TGTGCCAGCAGCTTGGGCGGGAGGACCTACGAGCAGTACTTC
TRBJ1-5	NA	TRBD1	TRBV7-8	CASSLVFQGVSNQPQHF	TGTGCCAGCAGCTTAGTCTTCCAGGGGGTCAGCAATCAGCCCCAGCATTTT
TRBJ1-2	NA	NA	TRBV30	CAWSGGVRDATYYGYTF	TGTGCCTGGAGTGGGGGGGTCAGGGACGCCACTTACTATGGCTACACCTTC
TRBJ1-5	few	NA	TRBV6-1	CASSGDSTSNQPQHF	TGTGCCAGCAGTGGAGACAGCACTAGCAATCAGCCCCAGCATTTT
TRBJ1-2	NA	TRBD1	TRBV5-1	CASSLARTGDGYTF	TGCGCCAGCAGCTTGGCTCGGACAGGGGATGGCTACACCTTC
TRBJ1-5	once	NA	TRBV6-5	CATEEGGAGQPQHF	TGTGCCACCGAGGAGGGGGGGGCAGGCCAGCCCCAGCATTTT
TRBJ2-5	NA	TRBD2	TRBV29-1	CSVGKRENQETQYF	TGCAGCGTTGGGAAGCGGGAGAACCAAGAGACCCAGTACTTC
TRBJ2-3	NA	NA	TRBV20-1	CSAYLDLTQYF	TGCAGTGCTTACCTAGACCTTACGCAGTATTTT
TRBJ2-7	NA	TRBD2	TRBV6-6	CASSPSVLADYEQYF	TGTGCCAGCAGCCCCTCGGTCCTAGCGGACTACGAGCAGTACTTC
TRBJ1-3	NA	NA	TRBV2	CASSGSLLEGNTIYF	TGTGCCAGCAGCGGGAGTCTCCTGGAGGGAAACACCATATATTTT
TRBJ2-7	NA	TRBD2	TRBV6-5	CASSSISGGAVEQYF	TGTGCCAGCAGTTCAATTAGCGGGGGGGCTGTCGAGCAGTACTTC
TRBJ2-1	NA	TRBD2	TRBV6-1	CASSEFHFVGGSESYNEQFF	TGTGCCAGCAGTGAATTTCACTTCGTTGGCGGGAGCGAGTCCTACAATGAGCAGTTCTTC
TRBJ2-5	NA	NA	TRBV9	CASSSGDRETQYF	TGTGCCAGCAGCTCAGGGGATAGAGAGACCCAGTACTTC
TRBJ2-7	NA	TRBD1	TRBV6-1	CASSWDSYEQYF	TGTGCCAGCAGTTGGGACAGCTACGAGCAGTACTTC
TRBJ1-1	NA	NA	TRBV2	CASSPDSDTEAFF	TGTGCCAGCAGTCCTGACAGTGACACTGAAGCTTTCTTT
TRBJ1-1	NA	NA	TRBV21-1	CAILTTGTGVLLPMNTEAFF	TGTGCCATCTTAACCACCGGGACAGGGGTCCTCCTGCCTATGAACACTGAAGCTTTCTTT